Presented here are 25 T cell receptor beta chains from one specimen sequenced in a study of T cell responses to AZD1222 COVID-19 vaccine. The table came from immunoSEQ multiplex PCR; TCRdb's copy has only in-frame clones and leaves some out. The profile shows over 130,000 clones, around 90% of them singletons. Sequenced material: peripheral blood, taken 28 days after the second AZD1222 dose. The receptors stem from an adult who received the AZD1222 COVID-19 vaccine.

The chain carries TRBV24-1 and TRBJ2-5; 10 bases are shared with TRBD2. The CDR3 extends over 15 amino acids. Germline V gene lookup returns CDR1 KGHDR and CDR2 SFDVKD. Trimming removed 6 bases from V and 2 bases from J; junction bases left unmatched: 5. CDR3 sequence: CATSLASGGQETQYF. As DNA, the CDR3 is TGTGCCACCAGTCTAGCTAGCGGGGGACAAGAGACCCAGTACTTC.

The chain combines TRBV24-1 with TRBJ1-2, with 7 nucleotides matching TRBD1. The CDR3 has 17 residues. CDR1 and CDR2 from the germline V gene are KGHDR and SFDVKD. J lost 3 bases, V lost 4 bases, and 13 bases had no gene match. The CDR3 region has the DNA TGTGCCACCAGTGACCGCAGCTTAGGGGGCCTCCACTATGGCTACACCTTC. Translated, it gives CATSDRSLGGLHYGYTF.

The chain uses TRBV7-2 and TRBJ2-1; 9 nucleotides align to TRBD2. Germline V gives CDR1 SGHTA, CDR2 FQGNSA. Trimming at V came to 3 bases and at J to 4 bases, leaving 7 bases not matched to a gene. This CDR3 has 16 amino acids. The CDR3 reads CASSFSGGLLYNEQFF. CDR3 in DNA: TGTGCCAGCAGCTTTAGCGGGGGATTACTTTACAATGAGCAGTTCTTC.

The V gene is TRBV29-1, the J gene TRBJ1-2; 7 bases align to TRBD1. The V and J ends lost 7 bases and 2 bases, in that order; junction bases with no gene match: 4. Germline CDR1 SQVTM, CDR2 ANQGSEA. The CDR3 runs to 12 residues. The CDR3 DNA reads as TGCAGCGCACCGACAGGGAACTATGGCTACACCTTC. Encoded protein: CSAPTGNYGYTF. The whole variable domain, filled in from reference TRBV29-1 and TRBJ1-2, reads SAVISQKPSRDICQRGTSLTIQCQVDSQVTMMFWYRQQPGQSLTLIATANQGSEATYESGFVIDKFPISRPNLTFSTLTVSNMSPEDSSIYLCSAPTGNYGYTFGSGTRLTVV.

J is TRBJ2-2 and V is TRBV7-9, with TRBD1 matching 9 bases. The CDR3 spans 15 residues. The V gene's germline CDR1 is SEHNR and CDR2 FQNEAQ (reference sequence). J gave up 7 bases and V 6 bases, and 9 bases lay outside the gene matches. The CDR3 protein is CASRKQGALDGELFF. CDR3 nucleotides: TGTGCCAGCAGAAAACAGGGGGCGCTGGACGGGGAGCTGTTTTTT.

This clone is a singleton in its sample. The chain joins TRBV24-1 to TRBJ2-3, with 8 bases identical to TRBD2. Trimming took 5 bases from V and 4 from J; bases not matched to a gene: 7. CDR3 size: 15 residues. Germline values: CDR1 KGHDR, CDR2 SFDVKD. CDR3 region: CATSARGGLADTQYF. CDR3 nucleotides: TGTGCCACCAGTGCCCGCGGGGGGTTGGCAGATACGCAGTATTTT.

The chain has TRBV21-1 and TRBJ2-2; the DNA was not compared with TRBD2, the D call given in the table. TRBV21-1 is a listed pseudogene. The CDR3 is 19 residues long. The CDR3 protein is CASSRAGTSGSTSTGELFF. The CDR3 DNA is TGTGCCAGCAGCAGAGCCGGGACTAGCGGGAGTACGTCGACCGGGGAGCTGTTTTTT.

The chain combines TRBV3-1 (or the pseudogene TRBV3-2) with TRBJ2-7; maybe TRBD1 (6 bases). CDR3 length: 13 residues. V was cut by 4 bases and J by 6 bases, with 13 bases left in between. CDR1 LGHDT and CDR2 YNNKEL come from the germline V gene (reference sequence). The CDR3 nucleotides are TGTGCCAGCAGCCTGGGGGCGAGGGGCGAGCAGTACTTC. This gives the protein CASSLGARGEQYF.

The chain links TRBV18 to TRBJ1-2; 8 bases agree with TRBD1. Germline V gene lookup returns CDR1 KGHSH and CDR2 LQKENI. The CDR3 loop spans 15 amino acids. Germline trimming cut 1 base from V and 8 bases from J; bases unmatched to any gene: 9. The CDR3 is CASSPLETGAGGYTF. The DNA of the CDR3 is TGTGCCAGCTCACCACTCGAGACAGGGGCGGGCGGCTACACCTTC. The full variable domain, rest sourced from reference TRBV18 and TRBJ1-2, is NAGVMQNPRHLVRRRGQEARLRCSPMKGHSHVYWYRQLPEEGLKFMVYLQKENIIDESGMPKERFSAEFPKEGPSILRIQQVVRGDSAAYFCASSPLETGAGGYTFGSGTRLTVV.

This chain connects TRBV28 to TRBJ1-4; 7 positions match TRBD1. Germline CDR1 MDHEN, CDR2 SYDVKM. This CDR3 is 17 amino acids long. Trimming removed 7 bases from V and 7 bases from J; junction bases left unmatched: 18. The CDR3 nucleotides read TGTGCCAGCAAATCTCGCACAGTTTACAGGGGCACTGAAAAACTGTTTTTT. Translated: CASKSRTVYRGTEKLFF.

This clone was seen once. The genes are TRBV7-3 and TRBJ2-7, with D perhaps given as TRBD1 or TRBD2 (6 bases each). The ends were cut back, 5 bases at V and 3 bases at J, with 17 bases in the middle. This CDR3 has 15 residues. Germline assignment: CDR1 SGHTA and CDR2 FQGTGA. CDR3 loop: CASSPFPGGLYEQYF. The CDR3 DNA reads as TGTGCCAGCAGCCCCTTTCCCGGGGGCCTCTACGAGCAGTACTTC.

The chain links TRBV7-3 to TRBJ2-1, with D unclear. The CDR3 has 16 residues. From germline, CDR1 is SGHTA and CDR2 FQGTGA. The V gene lost 5 bases and the J gene lost 1 base, with 15 bases spanning the gap. Written as DNA, the CDR3 is TGTGCCAGCAGCGTCGGAGCACCCGGTTCCTACAATGAGCAGTTCTTC. It yields the protein CASSVGAPGSYNEQFF.

V usage is TRBV28 and J usage is TRBJ1-2; D unresolved. V lost 3 bases and J lost 1, with 3 bases in between. Germline lookup yields CDR1 MDHEN and CDR2 SYDVKM. The CDR3 contains 12 residues. CDR3 sequence (DNA): TGTGCCAGCAGTTTGGGTAACTATGGCTACACCTTC. Protein: CASSLGNYGYTF.

The genes are TRBV11-3 and TRBJ2-2, with D perhaps matching TRBD1 or TRBD2 (7 bases each). Trimming left V 4 bases short and J 6 bases short, with 18 bases between. This CDR3 spans 16 amino acids. CDR1 and CDR2 (germline): SGHNT, YENEEA. CDR3 nucleotides: TGTGCCAGCAGCTCCCGACCCAGGGGGGGGGCCGGGGAGCTGTTTTTT. Translation: CASSSRPRGGAGELFF.

The rearrangement joins TRBV28 to TRBJ1-2; 7 positions match TRBD1. This CDR3 has 13 amino acids. Trimming cost V 6 bases and J 5 bases; bases outside gene matches: 6. The germline V gene has CDR1 MDHEN and CDR2 SYDVKM. The CDR3 is CASRPTGDYGYTF. CDR3 in DNA: TGTGCCAGCAGGCCCACAGGGGATTATGGCTACACCTTC.

The genes are TRBV24-1 and TRBJ2-2; tentative D call: TRBD2 (6 bases). Per germline, CDR1 KGHDR and CDR2 SFDVKD. CDR3 length equals 16 residues. Trimming cost V 9 bases and J 3 bases, with 19 bases left between them. The CDR3 loop is CATGLGGSGYTGELFF. For the CDR3, the DNA is TGTGCCACCGGCCTCGGTGGTAGCGGATACACCGGGGAGCTGTTTTTT.

This chain uses TRBV19 with TRBJ1-1; no reliable D call. Germline-derived CDR1 and CDR2 are LNHDA and SQIVND (reference sequence). V lost 5 bases and J lost 4, with 11 bases in between. The CDR3 has 13 residues. The DNA of the CDR3 is TGTGCCAGTAGTCCCGCCGGGTTCACTGAAGCTTTCTTT. It specifies CASSPAGFTEAFF.

The gene calls are TRBV6-5 and TRBJ1-3; D ambiguous. This CDR3 is built from 14 residues. V lost 8 bases and J 1 base, leaving 12 bases between the germline ends. Per germline, CDR1 MNHEY and CDR2 SVGAGI. The CDR3 DNA sequence: TGTGCCAGCCGGCGGAGTGAGTCTGGAAACACCATATATTTT. This sequence encodes CASRRSESGNTIYF.

The V and J genes are TRBV30 and TRBJ2-1; 8 nucleotides match TRBD1. Germline V gives CDR1 GTSNPN, CDR2 SVGIG (reference sequence). Trimming took 3 bases from V and 4 from J; bases not matched to a gene: 14. The CDR3 consists of 17 residues. CDR3 region: CAWRRIQGQASYNEQFF. CDR3 nucleotide sequence: TGTGCCTGGAGACGGATCCAGGGACAGGCGTCGTACAATGAGCAGTTCTTC.

The gene calls are TRBV6-5 and TRBJ2-1, with D unclear. The CDR3 is 10 residues long. Trimming pared 6 bases from V and 10 bases from J, leaving 7 bases between. Germline V gene lookup returns CDR1 MNHEY and CDR2 SVGAGI. The DNA of the CDR3 is TGTGCCAGCAGCCAAGGGGAGCAGTTCTTC. The encoded protein is CASSQGEQFF.

The chain joins TRBV5-4 to TRBJ1-6; 8 nucleotides match TRBD1. The CDR3 spans 17 residues. Germline lookup yields CDR1 SGHNT and CDR2 YYREEE (reference sequence). Unmatched junction bases numbered 15, after V lost 4 bases and J lost 9 bases. The CDR3: CASSGPSDRGTGSPLHF. The CDR3 DNA is TGTGCCAGCAGCGGGCCCTCAGACAGGGGTACGGGTTCACCCCTCCACTTT.

The rearrangement uses TRBV7-2 and TRBJ2-2; D possibly corresponds to TRBD1 (5 bases). CDR1 and CDR2 (germline): SGHTA, FQGNSA. The CDR3 is 14 amino acids. Between the trimmed V and J ends, which lost 8 bases and 3 bases, there was a span of 13 bases. CDR3 nucleotides: TGTGCCAGCCAGTTGGGCAGGGACACCGGGGAGCTGTTTTTT. This codes for CASQLGRDTGELFF.

This rearrangement joins TRBV28 to TRBJ1-2, with D uncertain. The germline V and J ends were trimmed by 3 bases and 4 bases, with 12 bases remaining between them. This CDR3 comprises 14 residues. Germline V gives CDR1 MDHEN, CDR2 SYDVKM. CDR3 nucleotides: TGTGCCAGCAGTTTGGACCCAACCATCTATGGCTACACCTTC. It codes for CASSLDPTIYGYTF.

The rearrangement uses TRBV3-1 (or the pseudogene TRBV3-2) and TRBJ1-1; no firm D call. With 4 bases removed from V and 1 base from J, the gap between germline ends came to 13 bases. Germline assignment: CDR1 LGHDT and CDR2 YNNKEL (reference sequence). The CDR3 has 15 amino acids. The CDR3 loop is CASSRQQTQNTEAFF. The CDR3 DNA is TGTGCCAGCAGCCGCCAACAAACACAGAACACTGAAGCTTTCTTT.

The chain employs TRBV19 and TRBJ1-1; D unclear. The CDR3 totals 13 residues. Between the trimmed V and J ends, which lost 7 bases and 3 bases, there was a span of 12 bases. Germline CDR1 reads LNHDA; CDR2 reads SQIVND (reference sequence). CDR3 DNA: TGTGCCAGTAATGAGAATCCGGACACTGAAGCTTTCTTT. This codes for CASNENPDTEAFF.